One sample yielded the 29 T cell receptor beta chains listed below, sequenced in a study of T cell responses to AZD1222 COVID-19 vaccine. Sequencing used immunoSEQ multiplex PCR; TCRdb keeps in-frame clones, though not all of them. Here the sample spans over 100,000 clones, around 87% being singletons. Specimen: peripheral blood, collected on day 0 of AZD1222 vaccination. The source of these receptors is an adult in good health.

The chain joins TRBV28 to TRBJ2-7; D call uncertain. Trimming pared 3 bases from V and 2 bases from J, leaving 14 bases between. Germline CDR1 and CDR2: MDHEN and SYDVKM. The CDR3 is 15 amino acids. As DNA, the CDR3 is TGTGCCAGCAGTTTGATGGGGTCACCCCCCTACGAGCAGTACTTC. Translating it yields CASSLMGSPPYEQYF.

The chain uses TRBV7-2 and TRBJ1-5; 10 bases fit TRBD1. Trimming took 3 bases from V and 2 from J; bases not matched to a gene: 4. This CDR3 contains 16 residues. Germline assignment: CDR1 SGHTA and CDR2 FQGNSA. CDR3 region: CASSFAGTGGNQPQHF. The CDR3 DNA sequence: TGTGCCAGCAGCTTCGCCGGGACAGGGGGCAATCAGCCCCAGCATTTT.

This clone was picked up one time. This chain links TRBV2 with TRBJ2-3, with 11 bases matching TRBD2. The CDR3 contains 18 residues. Trimming took 2 bases from V and 4 from J; bases not matched to a gene: 11. Germline lookup yields CDR1 SNHLY and CDR2 FYNNEI. The CDR3 protein is CASSEIPLLAGGADTQYF. The CDR3 DNA reads as TGTGCCAGCAGTGAAATTCCCCTTTTAGCGGGGGGGGCAGATACGCAGTATTTT. Combining the CDR3 with reference TRBV2 and TRBJ2-3 gives the whole variable domain EPEVTQTPSHQVTQMGQEVILRCVPISNHLYFYWYRQILGQKVEFLVSFYNNEISEKSEIFDDQFSVERPDGSNFTLKIRSTKLEDSAMYFCASSEIPLLAGGADTQYFGPGTRLTVL.

This clone was detected only a few times. The chain joins TRBV29-1 to TRBJ2-2; the match to TRBD1 covers 9 bases. The V gene's germline CDR1 is SQVTM and CDR2 ANQGSEA. CDR3 length: 21 residues. With 5 bases clipped from V and 6 bases from J, the junction kept 28 bases outside the gene matches. For the CDR3, the DNA is TGCAGCGTTCGTAAATCCCGCCCCGGGACAGGGAATCGTCTACGAGCCGGGGAGCTGTTTTTT. Encoded protein: CSVRKSRPGTGNRLRAGELFF.

Here the CDR3 reads CASGSIEQFF. CDR3 in DNA: TGTGCCAGCGGAAGCATTGAGCAGTTCTTC. This chain links TRBV2 with TRBJ2-1; D remains ambiguous. This CDR3 has 10 amino acids. Per germline, CDR1 SNHLY and CDR2 FYNNEI. The V gene lost 8 bases and the J gene lost 9 bases, with 8 bases spanning the gap. The complete variable domain, with remaining parts taken from reference TRBV2 and TRBJ2-1, reads EPEVTQTPSHQVTQMGQEVILRCVPISNHLYFYWYRQILGQKVEFLVSFYNNEISEKSEIFDDQFSVERPDGSNFTLKIRSTKLEDSAMYFCASGSIEQFFGPGTRLTVL.

V and J are TRBV5-4 and TRBJ1-2; 11 bases are shared with TRBD1. J gave up 5 bases and V 4 bases, and 7 bases lay outside the gene matches. The CDR3 length is 15 residues. Germline V gives CDR1 SGHNT, CDR2 YYREEE (reference sequence). CDR3 sequence: CASSQGQGAVYGYTF. CDR3 nucleotides: TGTGCCAGCAGCCAAGGACAGGGGGCGGTGTATGGCTACACCTTC.

This chain uses TRBV10-3 with TRBJ1-5; 8 bases are a match to TRBD1. This CDR3 spans 18 amino acids. V trimming: 4 bases; J trimming: 5 bases; junction bases outside the gene matches: 16. CDR1 is ENHRY, CDR2 SYGVKD, per germline. The CDR3 is CAISGVGPTRGRDQPQHF. Here the CDR3 DNA reads TGTGCCATCAGTGGTGTGGGACCTACCAGGGGGCGCGATCAGCCCCAGCATTTT.

This chain connects TRBV7-6 to TRBJ1-4; D ambiguous. The V gene's germline CDR1 is SGHVS and CDR2 FNYEAQ. Trimming left V 3 bases short and J 5 bases short, with 4 bases between. The CDR3 is made up of 12 amino acids. The CDR3 DNA sequence: TGTGCCAGCAGCTTGTGGAATGAAAAACTGTTTTTT. This sequence encodes CASSLWNEKLFF.

This chain joins TRBV30 and TRBJ1-2; D perhaps matches TRBD1 (6 bases). Germline CDR1 reads GTSNPN; CDR2 reads SVGIG (reference sequence). V lost 3 bases, J lost 9 bases, and 14 bases lay in between. The CDR3 has 12 amino acids. Here the CDR3 reads CAWSPGGRSYTF. CDR3 in DNA: TGTGCCTGGAGCCCGGGGGGGCGAAGCTACACCTTC.

The gene calls are TRBV28 and TRBJ1-3; the match to TRBD1 covers 8 bases. Germline lookup yields CDR1 MDHEN and CDR2 SYDVKM. The CDR3 sequence is 15 residues long. The trim removed 5 bases at V and 0 bases at J, leaving 3 bases unmatched. The CDR3 region is CASSNDRGSGNTIYF. Here the CDR3 DNA reads TGTGCCAGCAGTAACGACAGGGGCTCTGGAAACACCATATATTTT.

The chain uses TRBV19 and TRBJ1-4; 7 bases are a match to TRBD1. The ends lost 6 bases at V and 0 bases at J; junction bases unmatched: 10. The CDR3 is 17 residues long. Germline V gives CDR1 LNHDA, CDR2 SQIVND (reference sequence). This CDR3 reads CASSTLRDSATNEKLFF. The CDR3 DNA sequence: TGTGCCAGTAGCACTCTCCGGGACAGTGCAACTAATGAAAAACTGTTTTTT.

The CDR3 nucleotides read TGTGCCAGCAGCCAGGGGGGGGCGAACACTGAAGCTTTCTTT. This gives the protein CASSQGGANTEAFF. J is TRBJ1-1 and V is TRBV2; 7 nucleotides align to TRBD1. The CDR3 runs to 14 residues. The germline gives CDR1 SNHLY, CDR2 FYNNEI. The J segment lost 1 base and the V segment lost 6 bases, leaving 5 bases of the junction unmatched.

The count of this clone is one. The chain recombines TRBV7-9 with TRBJ1-2; D may be TRBD1 (6 bases). Germline V gene data show CDR1 as SEHNR and CDR2 as FQNEAQ (reference sequence). This CDR3 has 15 amino acids. V was trimmed by 2 bases and J by 2 bases, leaving 12 bases between them. The CDR3 DNA sequence: TGTGCCAGCAGCTTACTGAAAACAGGGAACTATGGCTACACCTTC. It yields the protein CASSLLKTGNYGYTF.

This chain connects TRBV30 to TRBJ2-2; 9 nucleotides agree with TRBD2. V shed 3 bases, J shed 5 bases, and the junction held 7 bases outside the gene matches. This CDR3 contains 15 residues. CDR1 and CDR2 from the germline V gene are GTSNPN and SVGIG (reference sequence). CDR3 nucleotide sequence: TGTGCCTGGAGCGACCTCGGACTAGCGACCGGGGAGCTGTTTTTT. Protein product: CAWSDLGLATGELFF.

The CDR3 loop is CASSRSPQVTVKNIQYF. Written as DNA, the CDR3 is TGCGCCAGCAGCCGAAGTCCCCAGGTAACGGTCAAAAACATTCAGTACTTC. The chain has TRBV4-1 and TRBJ2-4; D is unclear. The CDR3 runs 17 residues. Germline V CDR1 and CDR2: MGHRA, YSYEKL. The germline V and J ends were trimmed by 4 bases and 3 bases, with 19 bases remaining between them.

Written as DNA, the CDR3 is TGTGCCAGCAGTGAATTTGTCAGAGAAGAAGAGACCCAGTACTTC. Its protein is CASSEFVREEETQYF. The chain combines TRBV25-1 with TRBJ2-5, with unresolved D. With 1 base removed from V and 3 bases from J, the gap between germline ends came to 12 bases. The CDR3 is 15 residues long. From germline, CDR1 is MGHDK and CDR2 SYGVNS.

This chain uses TRBV15 with TRBJ1-6; 7 bases are a match to TRBD1. The CDR3 spans 15 residues. The junction had 3 bases not matched to a gene; V was cut back by 0 bases and J by 7 bases. Germline-derived CDR1 and CDR2 are LNHNV and YYDKDF (reference sequence). The CDR3 DNA reads TGTGCCACCAGCAGAGATTCACAGGGGAATTCACCCCTCCACTTT. As protein: CATSRDSQGNSPLHF.

This clone was detected a few times. V gene TRBV19 combines with J gene TRBJ2-5; 9 positions agree with TRBD2. The germline V gene encodes CDR1 LNHDA and CDR2 SQIVND (reference sequence). The CDR3 consists of 18 residues. J lost 5 bases, V lost 3 bases, and 16 bases had no gene match. The CDR3 DNA reads TGTGCCAGTAGTATCATTTGGTCGGCTAGCGGGAAAGATGAGACCCAGTACTTC. Amino acid sequence: CASSIIWSASGKDETQYF.

The chain joins TRBV24-1 to TRBJ2-3, with TRBD1 matching over 8 bases. CDR1 and CDR2 (germline): KGHDR, SFDVKD. There are 15 residues in the CDR3. V lost 6 bases, J lost 2 bases, and 6 bases stayed unmatched. CDR3 DNA: TGTGCCACCAGTTACGGACAGGGAGACACAGATACGCAGTATTTT. Amino acids: CATSYGQGDTDTQYF.

The chain uses TRBV7-4 and TRBJ2-5; TRBD2 agrees at 13 bases. The V gene's germline CDR1 is SGHVT and CDR2 SQSDAQ. The junction had 9 bases not matched to a gene; V was cut back by 1 base and J by 1 base. This CDR3 contains 19 residues. The CDR3 is CASSLGIATSGGTQETQYF. Written as DNA, the CDR3 is TGTGCCAGCAGCTTAGGCATCGCGACTAGCGGGGGGACCCAAGAGACCCAGTACTTC.

This CDR3 reads CASSQEGVSNQPQHF. The CDR3 DNA reads as TGCGCCAGCAGCCAAGAAGGAGTCAGCAATCAGCCCCAGCATTTT. The chain carries TRBV4-1 and TRBJ1-5; D ambiguous. The V gene lost 0 bases and the J gene lost 1 base, with 7 bases spanning the gap. This CDR3 spans 15 amino acids. Germline loops: CDR1 MGHRA, CDR2 YSYEKL.

The chain links TRBV7-2 to TRBJ2-3; 10 nucleotides align to TRBD2. This CDR3 region has 15 residues. Germline-derived CDR1 and CDR2 are SGHTA and FQGNSA. Losses at the gene ends were 6 bases for V and 1 base for J; bases not matched to a gene: 4. CDR3 region: CASRFGLAGTDTQYF. CDR3 in DNA: TGTGCCAGCAGATTCGGACTAGCGGGCACAGATACGCAGTATTTT.

The chain is built from TRBV19 and TRBJ1-1; D gene uncertain. V lost 6 bases to trimming and J lost 1 base, with 12 bases between them. From germline, CDR1 is LNHDA and CDR2 SQIVND (reference sequence). CDR3 length: 14 residues. Here the CDR3 reads CASRTGWGNTEAFF. The CDR3 DNA reads TGTGCCAGTAGGACGGGTTGGGGGAACACTGAAGCTTTCTTT.

V and J are TRBV2 and TRBJ1-1; 7 nucleotides match TRBD1. Trimming took 6 bases from V and 1 from J; bases not matched to a gene: 2. The CDR3 loop spans 13 amino acids. The germline CDR1 and CDR2 sequences are SNHLY and FYNNEI. The CDR3 loop is CASRRTGNTEAFF. CDR3 sequence (DNA): TGTGCCAGCAGAAGGACAGGGAACACTGAAGCTTTCTTT.

The rearrangement uses TRBV29-1 and TRBJ2-5, with 11 bases that match TRBD2. Germline trimming cut 4 bases from V and 2 bases from J; bases unmatched to any gene: 9. The CDR3 has 16 amino acids. Per germline, CDR1 SQVTM and CDR2 ANQGSEA. The CDR3 bases are TGCAGCGTTGTACGGGCAGGGACTAGCGGTCAAGAGACCCAGTACTTC. Translating it yields CSVVRAGTSGQETQYF.

The chain employs TRBV29-1 and TRBJ2-5, with a tentative D call TRBD2 (6 bases). Germline V CDR1 and CDR2: SQVTM, ANQGSEA. The ends were cut back, 3 bases at V and 5 bases at J, with 10 bases in the middle. The CDR3 has 12 amino acids. The CDR3 spells CSVDRGSETQYF. For the CDR3, the DNA is TGCAGCGTTGACCGGGGGTCGGAGACCCAGTACTTC. Complete variable domain (other parts from reference TRBV29-1 and TRBJ2-5): SAVISQKPSRDICQRGTSLTIQCQVDSQVTMMFWYRQQPGQSLTLIATANQGSEATYESGFVIDKFPISRPNLTFSTLTVSNMSPEDSSIYLCSVDRGSETQYFGPGTRLLVL.

This sequence joins TRBV24-1 and TRBJ2-1, with D perhaps matching TRBD2 (6 bases). The CDR3 has 16 residues. Trimming removed 3 bases at V and 8 bases at J, with 19 bases between. CDR1 is KGHDR, CDR2 SFDVKD, per germline. The DNA of the CDR3 is TGTGCCACCAGTGATGGGTCAGCGGGCAGGCAGTATGAGCAGTTCTTC. This codes for CATSDGSAGRQYEQFF.

V gene TRBV2 combines with J gene TRBJ2-7; TRBD2 matches 8 bases. This CDR3 has 15 residues. The germline CDR1 and CDR2 sequences are SNHLY and FYNNEI. With 3 bases clipped from V and 0 bases from J, the junction kept 4 bases outside the gene matches. DNA of the CDR3: TGTGCCAGCAGTGATCGGGGGGGCCTCTCCTACGAGCAGTACTTC. Protein product: CASSDRGGLSYEQYF.

This chain joins TRBV9 and TRBJ1-4, with D possibly being TRBD1 (5 bases). The V end was cut by 3 bases, the J end by 6 bases, with 12 bases between. The CDR3 spans 14 residues. Germline lookup yields CDR1 SGDLS and CDR2 YYNGEE. The CDR3 here is CASSEGGGDEKLFF. For the CDR3, the DNA is TGTGCCAGCAGCGAGGGAGGAGGGGATGAAAAACTGTTTTTT.